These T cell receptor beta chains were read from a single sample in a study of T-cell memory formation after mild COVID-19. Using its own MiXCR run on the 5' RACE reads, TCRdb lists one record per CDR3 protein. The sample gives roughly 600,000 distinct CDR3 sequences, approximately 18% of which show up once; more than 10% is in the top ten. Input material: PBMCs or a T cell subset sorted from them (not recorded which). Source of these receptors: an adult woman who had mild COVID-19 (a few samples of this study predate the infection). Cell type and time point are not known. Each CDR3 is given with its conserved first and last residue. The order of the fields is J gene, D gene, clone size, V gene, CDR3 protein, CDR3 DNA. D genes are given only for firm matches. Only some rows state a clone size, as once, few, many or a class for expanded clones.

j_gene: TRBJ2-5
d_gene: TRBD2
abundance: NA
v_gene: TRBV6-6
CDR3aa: CASSYLGLAGVQETQYF
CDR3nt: TGTGCCAGCAGTTACCTCGGACTAGCGGGAGTTCAAGAGACCCAGTACTTC

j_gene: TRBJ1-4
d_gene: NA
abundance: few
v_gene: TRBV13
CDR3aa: CASSTRATNEKLFF
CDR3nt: TGTGCCAGCAGCACGCGCGCAACTAATGAAAAACTGTTTTTT

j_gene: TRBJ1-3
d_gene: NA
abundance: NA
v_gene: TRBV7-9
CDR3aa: CASRPDAGQYDRNTIYF
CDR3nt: TGTGCCAGCAGACCCGACGCGGGACAATATGACAGAAACACCATATATTTT

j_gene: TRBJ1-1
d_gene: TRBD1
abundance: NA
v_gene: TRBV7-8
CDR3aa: CASSPSGQSEAFF
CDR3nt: TGTGCCAGCAGTCCATCGGGACAGAGCGAAGCTTTCTTT

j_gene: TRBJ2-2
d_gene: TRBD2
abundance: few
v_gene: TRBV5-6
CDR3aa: CASSLGGGPNTGELFF
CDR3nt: TGTGCCAGCAGCCTCGGGGGGGGGCCGAACACCGGGGAGCTGTTTTTT

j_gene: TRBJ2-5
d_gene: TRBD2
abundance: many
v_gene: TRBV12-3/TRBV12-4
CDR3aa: CASSERRSPGLEGF
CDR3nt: TGTGCCAGCAGTGAAAGGCGGTCACCGGGACTAGAAGGCTTC

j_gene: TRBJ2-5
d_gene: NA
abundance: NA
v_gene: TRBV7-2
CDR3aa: CASRLGGRVRETQYF
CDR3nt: TGTGCCAGCAGATTGGGGGGCCGGGTCCGGGAGACCCAGTACTTC

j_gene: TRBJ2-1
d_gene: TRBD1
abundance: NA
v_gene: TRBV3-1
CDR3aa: CASSLPGTGKNEQFF
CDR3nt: TGTGCCAGCAGCTTACCCGGGACAGGGAAAAATGAGCAGTTCTTC

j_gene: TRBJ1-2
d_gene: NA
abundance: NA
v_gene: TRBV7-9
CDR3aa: CASSMRRGSNYGYTF
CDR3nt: TGTGCCAGCAGCATGCGACGGGGATCTAACTATGGCTACACCTTC

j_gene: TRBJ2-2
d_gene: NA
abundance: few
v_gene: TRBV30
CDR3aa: CAWSIIRNTGELFF
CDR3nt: TGTGCCTGGAGTATTATTAGGAACACCGGGGAGCTGTTTTTT

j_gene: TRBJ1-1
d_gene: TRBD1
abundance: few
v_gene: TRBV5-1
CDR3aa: CASSWGTGRLTEAFF
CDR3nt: TGCGCCAGCAGCTGGGGGACAGGGAGACTCACTGAAGCTTTCTTT

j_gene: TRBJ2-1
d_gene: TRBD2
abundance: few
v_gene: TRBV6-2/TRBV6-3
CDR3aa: CASSRVRLAYNEQFF
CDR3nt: TGTGCCAGCAGCCGCGTAAGACTAGCGTACAATGAGCAGTTCTTC

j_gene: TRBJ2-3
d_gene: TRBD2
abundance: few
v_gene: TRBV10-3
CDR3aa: CAITATSGSRTDTQYF
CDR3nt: TGTGCCATCACCGCGACTAGCGGGAGTAGGACAGATACGCAGTATTTT

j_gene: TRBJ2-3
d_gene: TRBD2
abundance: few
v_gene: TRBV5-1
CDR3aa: CASSLAPQTSSADTQYF
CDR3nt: TGCGCCAGCAGCTTGGCCCCCCAGACTAGCAGCGCAGATACGCAGTATTTT

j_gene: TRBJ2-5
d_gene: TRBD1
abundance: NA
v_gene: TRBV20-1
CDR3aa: CSARDPGTEPQETQYF
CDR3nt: TGCAGTGCTAGAGATCCCGGGACAGAGCCCCAAGAGACCCAGTACTTC

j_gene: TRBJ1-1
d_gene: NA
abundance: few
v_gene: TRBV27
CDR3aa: CASSSRQAGVNTEAFF
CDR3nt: TGTGCCAGCAGTTCGCGCCAGGCAGGGGTGAACACTGAAGCTTTCTTT

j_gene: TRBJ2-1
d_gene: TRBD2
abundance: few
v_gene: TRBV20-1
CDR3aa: CSARGQLMVAGKGSYNEQFF
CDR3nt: TGCAGTGCTAGAGGCCAATTGATGGTAGCGGGAAAGGGCTCCTACAATGAGCAGTTCTTC

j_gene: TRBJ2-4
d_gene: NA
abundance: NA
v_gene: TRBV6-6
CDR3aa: CASIDLSKNIQYF
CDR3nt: TGTGCCAGCATAGATCTCAGCAAAAACATTCAGTACTTC

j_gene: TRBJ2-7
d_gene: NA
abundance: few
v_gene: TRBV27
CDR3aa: CASSFGRVYEQYF
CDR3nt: TGTGCCAGCAGTTTTGGCAGGGTCTACGAGCAGTACTTC

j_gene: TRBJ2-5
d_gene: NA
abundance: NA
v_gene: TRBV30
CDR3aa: CAWSRGTPRGETQYF
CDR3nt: TGTGCCTGGAGTCGCGGGACACCTCGGGGGGAGACCCAGTACTTC

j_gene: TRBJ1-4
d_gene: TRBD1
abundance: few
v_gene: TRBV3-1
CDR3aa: CASSRRDRGRGGEKLFF
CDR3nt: TGTGCCAGCAGCCGCCGGGACAGGGGGCGCGGTGGTGAAAAACTGTTTTTT

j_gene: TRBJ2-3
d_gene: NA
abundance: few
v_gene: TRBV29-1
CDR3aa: CSVEEGSSTDTQYF
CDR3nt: TGCAGCGTTGAGGAGGGGTCTAGCACAGATACGCAGTATTTT

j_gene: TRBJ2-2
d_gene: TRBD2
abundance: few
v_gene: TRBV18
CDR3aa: CASSLAGLANTGELFF
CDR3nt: TGTGCCAGCTCACTTGCGGGACTAGCGAACACCGGGGAGCTGTTTTTT

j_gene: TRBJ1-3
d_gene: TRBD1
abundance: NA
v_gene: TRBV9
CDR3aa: CASSTGQGGNTIYF
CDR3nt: TGTGCCAGCAGCACGGGACAGGGGGGAAACACCATATATTTT

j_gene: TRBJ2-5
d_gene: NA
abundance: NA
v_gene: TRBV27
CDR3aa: CASSSSLGAEKTQYF
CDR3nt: TGTGCCAGCAGTTCCTCTCTGGGGGCAGAGAAGACCCAGTACTTC

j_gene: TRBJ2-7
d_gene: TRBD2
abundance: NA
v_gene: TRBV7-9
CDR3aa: CASSPSGSYSYEQYF
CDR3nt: TGTGCCAGCAGCCCAAGCGGGAGTTACTCCTACGAGCAGTACTTC

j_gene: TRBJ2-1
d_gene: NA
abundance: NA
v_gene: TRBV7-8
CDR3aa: CASSFRRGADWYNEQFF
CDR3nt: TGTGCCAGCAGCTTCCGACGTGGGGCGGACTGGTACAATGAGCAGTTCTTC

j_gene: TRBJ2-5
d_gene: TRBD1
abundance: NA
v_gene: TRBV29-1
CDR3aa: CSVGTGRETQYF
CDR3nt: TGCAGCGTCGGGACAGGGAGAGAGACCCAGTACTTC

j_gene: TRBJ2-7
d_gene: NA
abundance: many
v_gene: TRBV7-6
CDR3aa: CASSLAFGHYEQYF
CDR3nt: TGTGCCAGCAGCTTAGCGTTCGGCCACTACGAGCAGTACTTC

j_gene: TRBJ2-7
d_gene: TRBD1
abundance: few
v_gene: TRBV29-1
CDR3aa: CSVDRGRHEQYF
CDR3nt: TGCAGCGTTGACAGGGGGCGCCACGAGCAGTACTTC

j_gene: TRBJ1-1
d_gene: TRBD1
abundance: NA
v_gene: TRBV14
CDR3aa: CASSQARTGEAFF
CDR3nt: TGTGCCAGCAGCCAAGCCCGGACAGGGGAAGCTTTCTTT

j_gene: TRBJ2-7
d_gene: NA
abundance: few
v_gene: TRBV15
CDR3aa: CATSSERDDSEQYF
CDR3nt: TGTGCCACCAGCAGTGAGAGGGATGATAGCGAGCAGTACTTC

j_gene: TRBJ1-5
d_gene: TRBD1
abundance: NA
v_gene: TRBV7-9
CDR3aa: CASSFQTGRREHQPQHF
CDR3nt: TGTGCCAGCAGCTTTCAGACAGGGAGAAGGGAGCATCAGCCCCAGCATTTT

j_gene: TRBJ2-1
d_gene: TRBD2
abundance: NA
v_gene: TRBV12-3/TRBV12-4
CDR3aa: CASSPKGGGENEQFF
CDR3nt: TGTGCCAGCAGCCCCAAAGGCGGGGGGGAGAATGAGCAGTTCTTC

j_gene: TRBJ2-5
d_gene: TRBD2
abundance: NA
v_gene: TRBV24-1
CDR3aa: CATSRREGRQETQYF
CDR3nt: TGTGCCACCAGTAGGCGGGAGGGCCGGCAAGAGACCCAGTACTTC

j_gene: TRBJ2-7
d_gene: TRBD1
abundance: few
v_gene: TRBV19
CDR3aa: CATTPPGQGYEQYF
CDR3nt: TGTGCGACGACACCCCCAGGACAGGGCTACGAGCAGTACTTC

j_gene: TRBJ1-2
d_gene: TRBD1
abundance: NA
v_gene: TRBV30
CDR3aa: CAWRGPGTGTHGYTF
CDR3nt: TGTGCCTGGAGGGGACCCGGGACAGGGACACATGGCTACACCTTC

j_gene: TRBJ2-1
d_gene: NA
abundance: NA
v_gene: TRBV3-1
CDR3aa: CASSQGQVQSNEQFF
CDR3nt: TGTGCCAGCAGCCAAGGACAGGTCCAGAGCAATGAGCAGTTCTTC

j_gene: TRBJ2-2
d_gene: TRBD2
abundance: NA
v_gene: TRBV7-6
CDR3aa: CASQRGRSGGELFF
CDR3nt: TGTGCCAGTCAGCGGGGGCGTTCGGGCGGGGAGCTGTTTTTT

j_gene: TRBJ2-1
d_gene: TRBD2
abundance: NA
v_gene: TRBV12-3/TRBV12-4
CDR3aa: CASSPSSGTYGEQFF
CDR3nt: TGTGCCAGCAGTCCTTCTAGCGGGACCTACGGTGAGCAGTTCTTC

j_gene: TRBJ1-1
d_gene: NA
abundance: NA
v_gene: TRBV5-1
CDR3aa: CASSPQLGYTEAFF
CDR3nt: TGCGCCAGCTCCCCGCAGTTGGGATACACTGAAGCTTTCTTT

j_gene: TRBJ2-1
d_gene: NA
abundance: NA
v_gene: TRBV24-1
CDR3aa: CATSDLSGISSYNEQFF
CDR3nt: TGTGCCACCAGTGATTTGTCCGGAATAAGCTCCTACAATGAGCAGTTCTTC

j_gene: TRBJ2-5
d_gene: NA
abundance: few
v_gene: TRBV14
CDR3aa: CASSQESLRETQYF
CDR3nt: TGTGCCAGCAGCCAAGAAAGTCTCCGAGAGACCCAGTACTTC

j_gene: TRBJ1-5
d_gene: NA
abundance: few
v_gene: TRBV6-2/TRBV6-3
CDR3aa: CASSRAGGNQPQHF
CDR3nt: TGTGCCAGCAGCCGCGCCGGGGGCAATCAGCCCCAGCATTTT

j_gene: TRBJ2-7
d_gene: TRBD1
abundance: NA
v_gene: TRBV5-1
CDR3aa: CASSLGPDRSSYEQYF
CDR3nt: TGCGCCAGCAGCTTGGGGCCGGACAGGAGCTCCTACGAGCAGTACTTC

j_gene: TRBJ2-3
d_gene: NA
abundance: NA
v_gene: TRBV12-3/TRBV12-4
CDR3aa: CASGDFTDTQYF
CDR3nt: TGTGCCAGCGGTGACTTCACAGATACGCAGTATTTT

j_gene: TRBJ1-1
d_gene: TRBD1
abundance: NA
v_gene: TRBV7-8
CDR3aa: CASSFPQGGSAEAFF
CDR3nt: TGTGCCAGCAGCTTTCCACAGGGGGGATCGGCTGAAGCTTTCTTT

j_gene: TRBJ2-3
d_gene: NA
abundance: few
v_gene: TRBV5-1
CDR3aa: CASSVRPGDTQYF
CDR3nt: TGCGCCAGCAGTGTCCGCCCGGGCGATACGCAGTATTTT

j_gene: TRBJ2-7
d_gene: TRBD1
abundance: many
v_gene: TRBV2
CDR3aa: CASREQGGPYEQYF
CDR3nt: TGTGCCAGCAGAGAACAGGGGGGCCCCTACGAGCAGTACTTC

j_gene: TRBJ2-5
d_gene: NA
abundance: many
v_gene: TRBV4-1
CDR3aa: CASSRSGAEETQYF
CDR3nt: TGCGCCAGCAGTCGTTCGGGAGCGGAGGAGACCCAGTACTTC

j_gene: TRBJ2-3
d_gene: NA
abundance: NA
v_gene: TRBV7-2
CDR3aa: CASSLVLFPPDTQYF
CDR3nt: TGTGCCAGCAGCTTAGTCCTCTTTCCCCCAGATACGCAGTATTTT

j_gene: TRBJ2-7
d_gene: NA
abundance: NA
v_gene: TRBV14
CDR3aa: CASSQSRGTGYEQYF
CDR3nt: TGTGCCAGCAGCCAAAGCAGGGGAACGGGCTACGAGCAGTACTTC

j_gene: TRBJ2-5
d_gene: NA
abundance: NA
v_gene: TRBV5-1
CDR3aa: CASSPGPGFGETQYF
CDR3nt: TGCGCCAGCTCCCCTGGCCCCGGGTTTGGCGAGACCCAGTACTTC